The 32 T cell receptor beta chains below all came from one sample that was sequenced in a study of cytomegalovirus exposure and HLA in healthy donors. In the PCR, 60 Vbeta and 13 Jbeta primers were used. Only in-frame clones appear in the TCRdb table, and some are missing; sequencing was by immunoSEQ multiplex PCR. The profile shows roughly 89,000 clones, approximately 80% of them singletons. The sample was PBMCs. The receptor source for this set is a young man in good health and CMV-seronegative.

The J gene is TRBJ1-1, the V gene TRBV13; 7 bases are a match to TRBD1. CDR3 size: 18 residues. J gave up 0 bases and V 2 bases, and 12 bases lay outside the gene matches. The germline V gene has CDR1 PRHDT and CDR2 FYEKMQ (reference sequence). The CDR3 loop reads CASSLLPSLTGLNTEAFF. The CDR3 nucleotides are TGTGCCAGCAGCTTACTACCCTCCCTGACAGGGTTGAACACTGAAGCTTTCTTT.

The chain couples TRBV7-3 to TRBJ2-3; 8 bases are shared with TRBD2. V shed 1 base and J 2 bases; nucleotides not matched to a gene: 14. This CDR3 is built from 19 residues. CDR1 is SGHTA, CDR2 FQGTGA, per germline. CDR3 sequence: CASSLNGRLGSGDTDTQYF. CDR3 DNA sequence: TGTGCCAGCAGCTTAAACGGGAGGCTGGGTAGCGGGGACACAGATACGCAGTATTTT.

The table lists this clone with a count of one. One junction end does not reproduce the germline sequence, and a read error may be involved. The chain combines TRBV7-9 with TRBJ1-6; no reliable D call. The CDR3 covers 17 residues. Per the germline V gene, CDR1 is SEHNR and CDR2 is FQNEAQ (reference sequence). This chain's CDR3 is CSSSSNRRGPDNSPLHF. CDR3 bases: TGTTCCAGCAGCTCCAACCGACGCGGGCCGGATAATTCACCCCTCCACTTT. Full variable domain (outside the CDR3, taken from reference TRBV7-9 and TRBJ1-6): DTGVSQNPRHKITKRGQNVTFRCDPISEHNRLYWYRQTLGQGPEFLTYFQNEAQLEKSRLLSDRFSAERPKGSFSTLEIQRTEQGDSAMYLCSSSSNRRGPDNSPLHFGNGTRLTVT.

The J gene is TRBJ2-7, the V gene TRBV29-1; D unresolved. Trimming removed 1 base from V and 2 bases from J, with 6 bases in between. The CDR3 contains 12 residues. Germline CDR1 and CDR2: SQVTM and ANQGSEA. CDR3 sequence (DNA): TGCAGCGTTGAAGCGCAGACCTACGAGCAGTACTTC. Translating gives CSVEAQTYEQYF.

The chain recombines TRBV7-8 with TRBJ2-1, with 16 bases lining up with TRBD2. CDR3 size: 17 residues. Unmatched junction bases numbered 10, after V lost 5 bases and J lost 9 bases. Germline CDR1 reads SGHVS; CDR2 reads FQNEAQ. The CDR3 DNA is TGTGCCAGCAGCCTAAACCTGGGACTAGCGGGGGGGGGTGAGCAGTTCTTC. Translation: CASSLNLGLAGGGEQFF.

The chain recombines TRBV5-6 with TRBJ2-7, with D perhaps TRBD2 (6 bases). Germline V CDR1 and CDR2: SGHDT, YYEEEE. This CDR3 has 13 residues. V was trimmed by 2 bases and J by 5 bases, leaving 11 bases between them. The CDR3 DNA reads as TGTGCCAGCAGCTTTGCGGGGTCGGACGAGCAGTACTTC. Translation gives CASSFAGSDEQYF.

The V gene is TRBV6-5, the J gene TRBJ1-1; possible D gene TRBD1, 5 bases. The CDR3 covers 13 residues. With 5 bases removed from V and 5 bases from J, the gap between germline ends came to 12 bases. The V gene's germline CDR1 is MNHEY and CDR2 SVGAGI. This CDR3 reads CASSRGEETEAFF. DNA for the CDR3: TGTGCCAGCAGTAGGGGTGAGGAAACTGAAGCTTTCTTT.

V is TRBV7-8 and J is TRBJ2-7, with D possibly TRBD2 on 6 matching bases. V gave up 5 bases and J gave up 12 bases, with 20 bases separating them. This CDR3 spans 13 amino acids. CDR1 and CDR2 from the germline V gene are SGHVS and FQNEAQ. The DNA of the CDR3 is TGTGCCAGCAGCCCGTACTTGGCGGGACCCTTGTACTTC. It is translated as CASSPYLAGPLYF.

The gene calls are TRBV5-1 and TRBJ2-1; TRBD1 aligns across 9 bases. J lost 8 bases, V lost 5 bases, and 8 bases had no gene match. This CDR3 has 14 amino acids. The germline V gene encodes CDR1 SGHRS and CDR2 YFSETQ. In DNA, the CDR3 is TGCGCCAGCAGAGGGGACAGGGAGGTTGATGAGCAGTTCTTC. Amino acid sequence: CASRGDREVDEQFF.

This rearrangement joins TRBV6-1 to TRBJ2-7; TRBD1 is a possible D gene (6 bases). Trimming stripped 5 bases from V and 3 bases from J, with 14 bases between. This CDR3 comprises 14 residues. Germline V lookup: CDR1 MNHNS, CDR2 SASEGT. The CDR3 loop is CASSRDTIDYEQYF. In nucleotides, the CDR3 is TGTGCCAGCAGTCGGGACACAATCGACTACGAGCAGTACTTC.

The chain joins TRBV19 to TRBJ2-2, with TRBD1 matching over 7 bases. Germline V lookup: CDR1 LNHDA, CDR2 SQIVND (reference sequence). This CDR3 comprises 15 residues. J lost 5 bases, V lost 3 bases, and 6 bases had no gene match. CDR3 region: CASSILDRLTGELFF. CDR3 DNA sequence: TGTGCCAGTAGTATTTTGGACAGGCTTACCGGGGAGCTGTTTTTT.

The chain recombines TRBV29-1 with TRBJ2-7; possibly TRBD1 for D (7 bases). The CDR3 has 12 amino acids. Per germline, CDR1 SQVTM and CDR2 ANQGSEA. Trimming took 4 bases from V and 6 from J, leaving 13 bases between them. CDR3 DNA: TGCAGCGTTGTAACAGGGGAGGCCGAGCAGTACTTC. It encodes CSVVTGEAEQYF.

The chain employs TRBV5-1 and TRBJ2-1; maybe TRBD2 (7 bases). V lost 0 bases and J 4 bases, leaving 11 bases between the germline ends. Germline values: CDR1 SGHRS, CDR2 YFSETQ. The length of the CDR3 is 15 residues. The CDR3 is CASSLVAGAYNEQFF. CDR3 nucleotide sequence: TGCGCCAGCAGCTTGGTGGCGGGGGCTTACAATGAGCAGTTCTTC.

The rearrangement uses TRBV10-3 and TRBJ2-1, with 9 bases aligning to TRBD1. Germline-derived CDR1 and CDR2 are ENHRY and SYGVKD. The CDR3 is 17 amino acids. Trimming cost V 5 bases and J 6 bases; bases outside gene matches: 14. The chain's CDR3 is CAISPPSGTGIGNEQFF. CDR3 sequence (DNA): TGTGCCATCAGTCCCCCTTCGGGGACAGGGATAGGCAATGAGCAGTTCTTC.

The sample holds one count of this clone. The genes are TRBV18 and TRBJ2-7, with 10 bases that match TRBD2. CDR1 and CDR2 (germline): KGHSH, LQKENI. V dropped 2 bases and J dropped 3; count of bases not matched to a gene: 4. The CDR3 runs 15 residues. CDR3 protein: CASSPKLAGGYEQYF. Here the CDR3 DNA reads TGTGCCAGCTCACCAAAGTTAGCGGGGGGCTACGAGCAGTACTTC. Full variable domain (remainder filled in from reference TRBV18 and TRBJ2-7): NAGVMQNPRHLVRRRGQEARLRCSPMKGHSHVYWYRQLPEEGLKFMVYLQKENIIDESGMPKERFSAEFPKEGPSILRIQQVVRGDSAAYFCASSPKLAGGYEQYFGPGTRLTVT.

The V call is TRBV5-1, the J call TRBJ2-5, with D maybe TRBD2 (5 bases). Per germline, CDR1 SGHRS and CDR2 YFSETQ. The V and J ends lost 2 bases and 7 bases respectively, with 24 bases between them. CDR3 length: 17 amino acids. The CDR3 bases are TGCGCCAGCAGCTTCAATCCCCCTTGGCTGGAAGGAGGGACCCAGTACTTC. It encodes CASSFNPPWLEGGTQYF.

The CDR3 spells CASSSVGEDTEAFF. DNA of the CDR3: TGTGCCAGCAGCTCGGTGGGTGAGGACACTGAAGCTTTCTTT. The V gene is TRBV7-9, the J gene TRBJ1-1; D not certain. This CDR3 region has 14 residues. Germline V CDR1 and CDR2: SEHNR, FQNEAQ (reference sequence). Trimming shortened V by 4 bases and J by 3 bases, and 12 bases separated the two germline ends.

V gene TRBV5-1 combines with J gene TRBJ2-7, with 11 bases lining up with TRBD1. The CDR3 has 13 residues. Germline V gene data show CDR1 as SGHRS and CDR2 as YFSETQ. J was trimmed by 2 bases and V by 8 bases; bases with no gene match: 3. The DNA of the CDR3 is TGCGCCAGTGGGACAGGGGGAACCTACGAGCAGTACTTC. Its translation: CASGTGGTYEQYF.

In nucleotides, the CDR3 is TGTGCCAGCACAACTAGCGCTAAATACGAGCAGTACTTC. Its protein is CASTTSAKYEQYF. The V gene is TRBV6-1, the J gene TRBJ2-7; TRBD2 aligns across 7 bases. The germline CDR1 and CDR2 sequences are MNHNS and SASEGT. This CDR3 has 13 residues. Trimming removed 7 bases from V and 4 bases from J; junction bases left unmatched: 7.

The chain joins TRBV5-8 to TRBJ1-5; 9 nucleotides line up with TRBD1. V gave up 4 bases and J gave up 5 bases; unmatched junction bases: 13. Germline assignment: CDR1 SGHTS and CDR2 YDEGEE. The CDR3 consists of 17 residues. This CDR3 is CASSPGTGSEVDQPQHF. CDR3 bases: TGTGCCAGCAGCCCCGGGACAGGGAGTGAGGTAGATCAGCCCCAGCATTTT.

The sample holds a few counts of this clone. The genes are TRBV19 and TRBJ1-1; D remains ambiguous. The V end lost 5 bases, the J end lost 5 bases, and 15 bases lay between the germline ends. CDR3 length: 14 amino acids. From germline, CDR1 is LNHDA and CDR2 SQIVND (reference sequence). DNA for the CDR3: TGTGCCAGTAGTGTCAGTTTTATGAGGACTGAAGCTTTCTTT. Its translation is CASSVSFMRTEAFF. The full variable domain, completed using reference TRBV19 and TRBJ1-1, is DGGITQSPKYLFRKEGQNVTLSCEQNLNHDAMYWYRQDPGQGLRLIYYSQIVNDFQKGDIAEGYSVSREKKESFPLTVTSAQKNPTAFYLCASSVSFMRTEAFFGQGTRLTVV.

In this sample, this clone turned up once. The chain employs TRBV2 and TRBJ1-1; no reliable D call. CDR3 size: 13 residues. The V end was cut by 7 bases, the J end by 3 bases, with 12 bases between. The germline CDR1 and CDR2 sequences are SNHLY and FYNNEI. CDR3 in amino acids: CASKGGRDTEAFF. DNA for the CDR3: TGTGCCAGCAAAGGTGGCCGGGACACTGAAGCTTTCTTT.

The chain uses TRBV5-1 and TRBJ1-3, with 12 bases identical to TRBD1. The J segment lost 7 bases and the V segment lost 4 bases, leaving 3 bases of the junction unmatched. Germline values: CDR1 SGHRS, CDR2 YFSETQ. The CDR3 is 14 amino acids. CDR3 in DNA: TGCGCCAGCAGCCTGGGACAGGGGGCGAACACCATATATTTT. Translation gives CASSLGQGANTIYF.

The chain is built from TRBV10-1 and TRBJ2-5; no clear D. The ends were cut back, 0 bases at V and 0 bases at J, with 8 bases in the middle. This CDR3 contains 15 residues. The germline CDR1 and CDR2 sequences are WNHNN and SYGVQD (reference sequence). The CDR3 nucleotides read TGCGCCAGCAGTGAGTCGGGCCAGCACCAAGAGACCCAGTACTTC. It translates to CASSESGQHQETQYF.

Turning to this clone: The same CDR3 can be traced to other DNA sequences in this sample. The chain couples TRBV7-9 to TRBJ1-5, with 7 bases that match TRBD1. The CDR3 consists of 14 residues. The V gene end was trimmed by 6 bases and the J gene end by 6 bases; junction bases not matched to a gene: 8. The V gene's germline CDR1 is SEHNR and CDR2 FQNEAQ (reference sequence). CDR3 DNA: TGTGCCAGCAGTTCCGACAGGGTCGGTCAGCCCCAGCATTTT. This encodes CASSSDRVGQPQHF.

The chain combines TRBV19 with TRBJ1-4; D is uncertain. CDR1 and CDR2 from the germline V gene are LNHDA and SQIVND (reference sequence). This CDR3 contains 16 residues. Trimming took off 5 bases at V and 1 base at J, with 14 bases between the two ends. The DNA for the CDR3 is TGTGCCAGTAGTGTCGGGATTCCCGAAACTAATGAAAAACTGTTTTTT. Translated: CASSVGIPETNEKLFF.

This clone was recorded once. This chain connects TRBV11-2 to TRBJ1-5; D unclear. This CDR3 region has 14 residues. CDR1 is SGHAT and CDR2 is FQNNGV in the germline V gene. V shed 1 base and J shed 6 bases, with 10 bases lying between them. CDR3 residues: CASSLGRPGQPQHF. CDR3 DNA: TGTGCCAGCAGCTTAGGCCGACCGGGTCAGCCCCAGCATTTT.

The V call is TRBV9, the J call TRBJ1-2; D unresolved. Trimming took 0 bases from V and 4 from J, leaving 10 bases between them. The CDR3 contains 14 residues. CDR1 and CDR2 (germline): SGDLS, YYNGEE. The CDR3 sequence is CASSVDGLGYGYTF. The CDR3 DNA follows: TGTGCCAGCAGCGTAGACGGGTTAGGCTATGGCTACACCTTC.

This chain connects TRBV9 to TRBJ1-2; 7 bases match TRBD1. The CDR3 has 13 residues. Germline CDR1 SGDLS, CDR2 YYNGEE. The trim removed 2 bases at V and 4 bases at J, leaving 2 bases unmatched. The CDR3 region has the DNA TGTGCCAGCAGCGTTGGGACAGTCTATGGCTACACCTTC. Residues: CASSVGTVYGYTF.

This CDR3 reads CASSLDPGDTGELFF. For the CDR3, the DNA is TGCGCCAGCAGCTTGGACCCCGGGGACACCGGGGAGCTGTTTTTT. The rearrangement joins TRBV5-1 to TRBJ2-2, with a weak D call TRBD2 (5 bases). There are 15 residues in the CDR3. Germline V gene sequence: CDR1 SGHRS, CDR2 YFSETQ. The V end lost 0 bases, the J end lost 3 bases, and 9 bases lay between the germline ends.

The V call is TRBV5-4, the J call TRBJ2-3; the match to TRBD2 covers 14 bases. Germline CDR1 SGHNT, CDR2 YYREEE (reference sequence). CDR3 length: 19 amino acids. With 1 base clipped from V and 0 bases from J, the junction kept 7 bases outside the gene matches. CDR3 nucleotide sequence: TGTGCCAGCAGCTTGAAGAGGACTAGCGGGGGGACGAGCACAGATACGCAGTATTTT. Encoded protein: CASSLKRTSGGTSTDTQYF. Full variable domain (outside the CDR3, taken from reference TRBV5-4 and TRBJ2-3): ETGVTQSPTHLIKTRGQQVTLRCSSQSGHNTVSWYQQALGQGPQFIFQYYREEENGRGNFPPRFSGLQFPNYSSELNVNALELDDSALYLCASSLKRTSGGTSTDTQYFGPGTRLTVL.

The sample holds a few counts of this clone. The rearrangement uses TRBV6-1 and TRBJ2-5; 9 bases agree with TRBD1. CDR3 length: 17 residues. Germline V CDR1 and CDR2: MNHNS, SASEGT. J lost 4 bases, V lost 3 bases, and 12 bases had no gene match. The CDR3 here is CASSDRLTGGEGETQYF. The CDR3, as DNA: TGTGCCAGCAGTGACCGACTGACAGGGGGGGAAGGAGAGACCCAGTACTTC.